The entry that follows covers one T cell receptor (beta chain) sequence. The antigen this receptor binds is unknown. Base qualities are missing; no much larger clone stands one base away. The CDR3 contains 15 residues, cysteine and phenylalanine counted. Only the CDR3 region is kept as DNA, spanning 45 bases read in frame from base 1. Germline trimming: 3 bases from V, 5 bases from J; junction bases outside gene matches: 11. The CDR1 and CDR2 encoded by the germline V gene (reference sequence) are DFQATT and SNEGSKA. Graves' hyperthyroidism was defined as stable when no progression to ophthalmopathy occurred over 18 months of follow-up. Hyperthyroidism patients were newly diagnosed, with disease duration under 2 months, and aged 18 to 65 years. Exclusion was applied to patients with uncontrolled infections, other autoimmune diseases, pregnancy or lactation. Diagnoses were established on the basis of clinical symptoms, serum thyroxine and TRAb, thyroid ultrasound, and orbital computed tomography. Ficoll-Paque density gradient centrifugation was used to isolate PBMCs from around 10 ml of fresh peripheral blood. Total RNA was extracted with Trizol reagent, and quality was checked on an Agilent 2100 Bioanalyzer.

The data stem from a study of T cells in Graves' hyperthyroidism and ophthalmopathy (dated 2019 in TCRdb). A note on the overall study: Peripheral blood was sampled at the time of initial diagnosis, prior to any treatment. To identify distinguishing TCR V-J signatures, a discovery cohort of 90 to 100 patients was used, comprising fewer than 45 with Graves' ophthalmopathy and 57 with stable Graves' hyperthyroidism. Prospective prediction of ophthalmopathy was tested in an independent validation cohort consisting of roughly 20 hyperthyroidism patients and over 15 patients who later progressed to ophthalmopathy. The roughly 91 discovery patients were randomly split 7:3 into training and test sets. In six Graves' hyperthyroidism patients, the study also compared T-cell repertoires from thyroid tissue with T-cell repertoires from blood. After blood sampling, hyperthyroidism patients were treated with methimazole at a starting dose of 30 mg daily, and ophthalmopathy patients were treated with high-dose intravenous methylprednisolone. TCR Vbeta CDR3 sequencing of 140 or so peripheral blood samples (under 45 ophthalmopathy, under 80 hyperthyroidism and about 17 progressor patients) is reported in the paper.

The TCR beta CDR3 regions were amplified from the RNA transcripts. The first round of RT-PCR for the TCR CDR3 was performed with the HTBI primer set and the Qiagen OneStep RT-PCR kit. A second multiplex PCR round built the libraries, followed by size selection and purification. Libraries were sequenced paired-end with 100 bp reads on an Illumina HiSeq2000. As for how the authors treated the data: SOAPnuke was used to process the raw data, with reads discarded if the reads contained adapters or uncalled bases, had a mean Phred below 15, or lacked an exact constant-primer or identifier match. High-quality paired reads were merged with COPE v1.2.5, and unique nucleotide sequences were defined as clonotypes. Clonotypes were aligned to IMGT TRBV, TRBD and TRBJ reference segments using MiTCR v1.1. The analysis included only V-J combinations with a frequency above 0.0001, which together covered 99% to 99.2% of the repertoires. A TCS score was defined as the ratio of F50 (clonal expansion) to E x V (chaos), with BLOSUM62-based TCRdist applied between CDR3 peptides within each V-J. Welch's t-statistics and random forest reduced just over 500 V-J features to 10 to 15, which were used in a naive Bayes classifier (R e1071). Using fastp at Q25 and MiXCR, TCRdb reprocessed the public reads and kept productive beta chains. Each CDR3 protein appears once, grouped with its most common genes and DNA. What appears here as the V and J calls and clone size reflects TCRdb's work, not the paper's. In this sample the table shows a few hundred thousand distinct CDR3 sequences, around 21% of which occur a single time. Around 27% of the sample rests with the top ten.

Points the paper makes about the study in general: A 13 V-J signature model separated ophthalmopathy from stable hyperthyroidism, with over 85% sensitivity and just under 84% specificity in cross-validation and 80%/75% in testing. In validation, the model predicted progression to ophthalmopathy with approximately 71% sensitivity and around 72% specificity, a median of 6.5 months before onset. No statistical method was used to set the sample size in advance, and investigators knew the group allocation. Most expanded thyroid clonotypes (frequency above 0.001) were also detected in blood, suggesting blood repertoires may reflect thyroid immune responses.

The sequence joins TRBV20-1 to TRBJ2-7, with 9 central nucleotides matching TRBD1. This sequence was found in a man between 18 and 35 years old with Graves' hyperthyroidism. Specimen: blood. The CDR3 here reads CSASPLQGAGHEQYF. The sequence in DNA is TGCAGTGCTAGCCCCTTACAGGGGGCCGGGCACGAGCAGTACTTC.